Below, 31 T cell receptor beta chains from the same sample are listed, as sequenced in a study of tumor-infiltrating lymphocytes in primary liver carcinoma. The approximately 20-31 mg bulk tissue piece was not sorted before simultaneous RNA and DNA extraction. Using a constant-region primer together with ProtoScript II reverse transcriptase, TCR beta cDNA was made from approximately 0.55 ug of total RNA. Amplification in three nested multiplex PCR rounds with slightly modified ARM-PCR gave rise to TCR beta libraries. TRBV1-TRBV30 forward primers and a C-beta reverse primer were used in the first two PCR rounds, which each ran for 9 to 10 cycles. TCRdb reanalysed the multiplex PCR reads using MiXCR and keeps one entry per CDR3 protein. The data show roughly 190,000 distinct CDR3 sequences, with around four fifths seen just once and around 18% held by the top ten. The specimen sequenced was tumor tissue from primary liver carcinoma. The receptors originated from a man between 40 and 49 years old with primary liver carcinoma and hepatitis B virus infection.

This clonotype showed up just a few times. Given a much more abundant clone one base away, this may be a read error. This rearrangement joins TRBV28 to TRBJ2-4; unclear D gene. The CDR3 spans 16 residues. Trimming shortened V by 6 bases and J by 0 bases, and 15 bases separated the two germline ends. Germline CDR1 and CDR2: MDHEN and SYDVKM. The CDR3 DNA is TGTGCCAGCAGGCACGCGTTAGGGTTAGCCAAAAACATTCAGTACTTC. Its protein is CASRHALGLAKNIQYF. Full variable domain (missing parts from reference TRBV28 and TRBJ2-4): DVKVTQSSRYLVKRTGEKVFLECVQDMDHENMFWYRQDPGLGLRLIYFSYDVKMKEKGDIPEGYSVSREKKERFSLILESASTNQTSMYLCASRHALGLAKNIQYFGAGTRLSVL.

This chain connects TRBV12-3 or TRBV12-4 to TRBJ2-5; D might be TRBD2 (5 bases). This CDR3 is 13 amino acids long. As DNA, the CDR3 is TGTGACGGCAGTTTGTCCGGGGTTGAGACCCAGTACTTC. Translation: CDGSLSGVETQYF.

About this clonotype itself: An end of the junction differs from the germline gene, which may be a read error. The chain couples TRBV11-3 to TRBJ2-3; 10 positions agree with TRBD2. The CDR3 length is 15 residues. The germline V gene has CDR1 SGHNT and CDR2 YENEEA. CDR3 amino acids: CVSSFSGRRTDTQNF. The CDR3 DNA reads TGTGTCAGTAGCTTTAGCGGGAGGCGGACAGATACGCAGAATTTT. Full variable domain (rest looked up from reference TRBV11-3 and TRBJ2-3): EAGVVQSPRYKIIEKKQPVAFWCNPISGHNTLYWYLQNLGQGPELLIRYENEEAVDDSQLPKDRFSAERLKGVDSTLKIQPAELGDSAVYLCVSSFSGRRTDTQNFGPGTRLTVL.

Comments on this clonotype: Germline is not matched at one junction end, which may reflect a read error. The chain carries TRBV6-2 or TRBV6-3 and TRBJ2-2, with 8 bases that match TRBD2. The germline gives CDR1 MNHEY, CDR2 SVGEGT. The CDR3 spans 15 residues. The CDR3 region has the DNA TGTACCAGCGAACGGGGGGGTGCGAACACCGGTGAGCTGTTTTTT. This translates into CTSERGGANTGELFF.

As for this clonotype: At one end the junction does not follow the germline gene, possibly because of a read error. In nucleotides, the CDR3 is TGTGCCAGCAGTTTAGCGGGAGTAGAGACCCAGTGCTTT. Translation: CASSLAGVETQCF. The chain recombines TRBV12-3 or TRBV12-4 with TRBJ2-5; tentative D call: TRBD2 (5 bases). The CDR3 length is 13 residues.

Notes on this clonotype: Here the CDR3 omits its conserved ending phenylalanine or tryptophan, so a read error is the likely source. This chain joins TRBV24-1 and TRBJ2-1; D gene ambiguous. The CDR3 runs 15 residues. V gave up 6 bases and J gave up 9 bases, with 20 bases separating them. Germline-derived CDR1 and CDR2 are KGHDR and SFDVKD. CDR3 in amino acids: CATSCGERRRSEQFI. In DNA form, the CDR3 reads TGTGCCACCAGTTGTGGAGAGAGGAGACGGAGTGAGCAGTTCATC.

Turning to this clonotype: The junction departs from the called germline gene at one end, perhaps through a read error. J is TRBJ1-2 and V is TRBV29-1; unclear D gene. Germline V lookup: CDR1 SQVTM, CDR2 ANQGSEA. The CDR3 runs 18 residues. This CDR3 reads CSVGAPTGTQAANYSYTF. The CDR3 nucleotides read TGCAGCGTTGGGGCACCAACTGGAACTCAAGCGGCTAACTATAGCTACACCTTC.

This clonotype has just one count. CDR3 DNA: TGTGCCAGCAGTGCCGTAGCAGGATGGGTAGACGATGAGCAGTTCTTC. Encoded protein: CASSAVAGWVDDEQFF. V gene TRBV14 combines with J gene TRBJ2-1; no clear D gene. Germline V lookup: CDR1 SGHDN, CDR2 FVKESK. The CDR3 contains 16 residues. Trimming removed 6 bases from V and 8 bases from J, with 23 bases in between.

CDR3 in DNA: TGTGTCAACAGCGTTCCCGGGACTAGCGTGACCAAAAACATTCAGTACTTC. As protein: CVNSVPGTSVTKNIQYF. The chain combines TRBV11-1 with TRBJ2-4, with TRBD2 matching 10 bases. The germline V gene encodes CDR1 SGHAT and CDR2 FQDESV (reference sequence). The CDR3 is made up of 17 amino acids.

Points on this clonotype: The conserved phenylalanine or tryptophan is not found at the CDR3 terminus, so this likely reflects a read error. The CDR3 DNA follows: TGCGCCAGCAGCCAAGGTCAGGGAGGGGGAAAGCCCCAGCATGTT. The encoded protein is CASSQGQGGGKPQHV. The chain combines TRBV4-3 with TRBJ1-5; perhaps TRBD1 as D (6 bases). The CDR3 extends over 15 amino acids. Trimming pared 1 base from V and 8 bases from J, leaving 15 bases between. Germline CDR1 and CDR2: LGHNA and YSLEER.

This rearrangement joins TRBV29-1 to TRBJ2-3; D may be TRBD1 (6 bases). Deletions cut 6 bases from V and 4 bases from J, with 17 bases between. The CDR3 contains 14 residues. Germline V lookup: CDR1 SQVTM, CDR2 ANQGSEA. The CDR3 region has the DNA TGCAGCGTGGGGGCGAGCTGGAGCCCAGATACGCAGTATTTT. Amino acid sequence: CSVGASWSPDTQYF.

Details on this clonotype: A read error may account for a junction end that differs from germline. The chain links TRBV24-1 to TRBJ1-5, with TRBD1 matching 7 bases. Germline values: CDR1 KGHDR, CDR2 SFDVKD. This CDR3 region has 15 residues. The DNA for the CDR3 is TGTGCCACCAGTGACGCCGGGACAGCTGGTCAGCCCAAGCATTTT. It specifies CATSDAGTAGQPKHF.

As to this clonotype: It may be a read error: a sequence one base away is much more abundant. The rearrangement joins TRBV28 to TRBJ2-2, with TRBD2 identical over 8 bases. This CDR3 is built from 16 residues. The V gene's germline CDR1 is MDHEN and CDR2 SYDVKM. CDR3 bases: TGTGCCAGCAGACCCCCAGGAGCGGGAGTGGCCGGGAAGCTGTTTTTT. Its protein product is CASRPPGAGVAGKLFF.

The CDR3 region is CASCAGTGRYEQYF. Written as DNA, the CDR3 is TGTGCTAGCTGTGCCGGGACAGGACGCTACGAGCAGTACTTC. This sequence joins TRBV6-5 and TRBJ2-7, with 8 bases aligning to TRBD1. Germline V gives CDR1 MNHEY, CDR2 SVGAGI. The CDR3 runs 14 residues.

As concerns this clonotype: The junction does not match germline at one end; this may be a read error. V is TRBV11-2 and J is TRBJ1-1, with unresolved D. The CDR3 sequence is 13 residues long. Germline lookup yields CDR1 SGHAT and CDR2 FQNNGV. This CDR3 is CATSLEPNPEAFF. Here the CDR3 DNA reads TGTGCCACCAGCTTAGAACCTAACCCTGAAGCTTTCTTT.

This clonotype was observed a few times. One end of the junction fails to match germline, which may point to a read error. The chain joins TRBV29-1 to TRBJ2-5; 12 bases align to TRBD1. CDR1 SQVTM and CDR2 ANQGSEA come from the germline V gene. The CDR3 sequence is 16 residues long. CDR3 DNA: TGCAGGGCCCAAGGTCCCGGGACAGGGGGCATGAAGACCCAATACTTC. Translated: CRAQGPGTGGMKTQYF.

The rearrangement uses TRBV5-4 and TRBJ2-3, with no clear D. This CDR3 has 13 residues. Looked up from germline, CDR1 is SGHNT and CDR2 is YYREEE (reference sequence). DNA for the CDR3: TGTGGCAACAGCTTGAGGAGCACAGATACGCAGTATTTT. The encoded protein is CGNSLRSTDTQYF.

The chain links TRBV29-1 to TRBJ2-7, with D tentatively TRBD1 or TRBD2 (5 bases each). The germline gives CDR1 SQVTM, CDR2 ANQGSEA. The CDR3 totals 12 residues. V was pared by 6 bases and J by 4 bases, with 13 bases between. The CDR3 DNA is TGCAGCGTCTCCCCAGGGAGATACGAGCAGTACTTC. It is translated as CSVSPGRYEQYF.

A word on this clonotype: A junction boundary mismatches the germline segment, possibly from a read error. The chain uses TRBV11-1 and TRBJ2-1; 10 bases match TRBD2. CDR3 length: 18 amino acids. CDR1 and CDR2 (germline): SGHAT, FQDESV (reference sequence). CDR3 residues: CASSLYSSAGGSYNEQFF. The CDR3 coding sequence is TGTGCCAGTAGCTTATACAGCTCAGCGGGAGGGTCCTACAATGAGCAGTTCTTC.

For this clonotype: The conserved final phenylalanine or tryptophan is absent from the CDR3, which likely points to a read error. This chain joins TRBV5-1 and TRBJ2-3; TRBD1 might be the D (6 bases). CDR1 is SGHRS, CDR2 YFSETQ, per germline. This CDR3 is built from 16 residues. CDR3 coding DNA: TGCGCCAGCAGCTTGAACGGCAGGGGAAGTACAGATACACAGTATTAT. Its translation: CASSLNGRGSTDTQYY.

In the case of this clonotype: One end of the junction is discordant with germline, which a read error may explain. This sequence joins TRBV6-7 and TRBJ2-1, with 9 bases identical to TRBD2. TRBV6-7 is classed as an ORF, of uncertain function. This CDR3 has 19 amino acids. CDR3 region: CAGSYPASGNFSSYNEQFF. The CDR3 coding sequence is TGTGCCGGCAGTTACCCGGCTAGCGGGAATTTTAGCTCCTATAATGAGCAGTTCTTC.

Worth noting for this clonotype: The junction shows a germline mismatch at one end, possibly a read error. This chain links TRBV5-4 with TRBJ1-4, with D uncertain. CDR3 length: 15 amino acids. CDR1 SGHNT and CDR2 YYREEE come from the germline V gene (reference sequence). The CDR3 DNA reads TGTGCAAGCAGCGTGGAGTGGAGGGATGGAGAAAAACTGTTTTTT. It is translated as CASSVEWRDGEKLFF.

For this clonotype: One junction end disagrees with the germline gene, perhaps due to a read error. The chain combines TRBV29-1 with TRBJ2-5, with D uncertain. This CDR3 has 12 residues. CDR1 is SQVTM, CDR2 ANQGSEA, per germline. Written as DNA, the CDR3 is TGTAGCCCCGCGACTTTGCAAGAGACCCAGTACTTC. Protein: CSPATLQETQYF.

With regard to this clonotype: Compared with germline, one end of the junction differs, possibly owing to a read error. This chain joins TRBV4-3 and TRBJ2-1, with D perhaps matching TRBD2 (5 bases). Looked up from germline, CDR1 is LGHNA and CDR2 is YSLEER. There are 15 residues in the CDR3. The CDR3 is CASSKDPTGTNEQFF. The CDR3 DNA reads as TGCGCCAGCAGCAAAGACCCTACGGGAACCAATGAACAGTTCTTC.

Concerning this clonotype itself: Relative to the germline gene, one junction end is altered; a read error may explain this. The rearrangement uses TRBV6-1 and TRBJ2-7; 15 bases are a match to TRBD2. The CDR3 is made up of 16 amino acids. Germline CDR1 reads MNHNS; CDR2 reads SASEGT. This chain's CDR3 is CDSSEEGLAGGYEQYF. In DNA, the CDR3 is TGTGACAGCAGTGAAGAGGGACTAGCGGGAGGCTACGAGCAGTACTTT.

The chain links TRBV4-2 to TRBJ2-5, with a possible D match to TRBD2 (6 bases). CDR3 size: 18 residues. From germline, CDR1 is LGHNA and CDR2 YNFKEQ. Trimming took 0 bases from V and 9 from J, leaving 26 bases between them. CDR3 amino acids: CASSQENGVGNRREAQYF. The CDR3 DNA is TGTGCCAGCAGCCAAGAAAATGGTGTCGGGAACCGAAGGGAGGCCCAGTACTTC.

Points on this clonotype: The CDR3 end shows no conserved phenylalanine or tryptophan, and so a read error is likely. The chain is built from TRBV29-1 and TRBJ2-1; 13 nucleotides agree with TRBD2. V was pared by 7 bases and J by 8 bases, with 8 bases of the junction left unmatched. This CDR3 is 14 amino acids long. In germline, CDR1 is SQVTM, CDR2 ANQGSEA. CDR3 sequence reads: CSDGLAGVSDEQFY. CDR3 sequence (DNA): TGCAGCGATGGACTAGCGGGAGTTTCCGATGAGCAGTTCTAC.

Only one count was recorded for this clonotype. The final CDR3 position lacks the conserved phenylalanine or tryptophan, pointing to a likely read error. It is unclear where the CDR3 begins or ends on the DNA, so no DNA is shown, and the CDR3 is as TCRdb lists it. The gene calls are TRBV6-2 or TRBV6-3 and TRBJ1-2; the D call of TRBD1 is as the table states it, not checked on the DNA. The CDR3 is 13 amino acids long, termini counted. From germline, CDR1 is MNHEY and CDR2 SVGEGT. The CDR3 here is CASSPRSGYGCTC.

Remarks on this clonotype: In this CDR3 the conserved last residue, phenylalanine or tryptophan, is missing, so a read error is likely. The DNA is omitted, as the CDR3 cannot be located on it reliably, and the CDR3 follows TCRdb's listing. J is TRBJ1-2 and V is TRBV5-6. Germline-derived CDR1 and CDR2 are SGHDT and YYEEEE. Inclusive of both ends, the CDR3 amounts to 13 amino acids. The CDR3 reads CASSLTANYGYIL.

The chain combines TRBV29-1 with TRBJ2-3; 7 bases fit TRBD1. CDR1 is SQVTM and CDR2 is ANQGSEA in the germline V gene. The trim removed 4 bases at V and 11 bases at J, leaving 9 bases unmatched. CDR3 size: 12 residues. The CDR3 region is CSVGGKGARQYF. The CDR3 nucleotides read TGCAGCGTTGGAGGCAAGGGGGCTAGGCAGTATTTT.

This clonotype appeared a single time. A junction end diverges from the germline sequence, so it may reflect a read error. V gene TRBV6-5 combines with J gene TRBJ2-7; 7 bases align to TRBD2. CDR3 size: 14 residues. Germline V gene lookup returns CDR1 MNHEY and CDR2 SVGAGI. CDR3 DNA: TGTACCAGCAGGCCCTCGGGACTAAGTTACGAGCAGTACTTC. The encoded protein is CTSRPSGLSYEQYF.